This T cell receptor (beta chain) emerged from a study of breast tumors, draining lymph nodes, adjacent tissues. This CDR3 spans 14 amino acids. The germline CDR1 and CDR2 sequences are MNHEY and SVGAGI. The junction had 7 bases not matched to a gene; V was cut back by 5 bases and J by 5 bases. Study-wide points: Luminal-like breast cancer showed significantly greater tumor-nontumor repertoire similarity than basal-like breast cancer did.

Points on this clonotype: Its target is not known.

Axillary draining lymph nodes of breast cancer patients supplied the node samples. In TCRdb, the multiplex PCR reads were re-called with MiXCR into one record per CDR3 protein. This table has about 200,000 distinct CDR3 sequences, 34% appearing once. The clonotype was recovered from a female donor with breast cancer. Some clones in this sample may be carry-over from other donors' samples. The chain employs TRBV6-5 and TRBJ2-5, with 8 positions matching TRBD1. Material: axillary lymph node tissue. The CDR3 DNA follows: TGTGCCAGCAGTCACGTCAGGGGGCGGGAGACCCAGTACTTC. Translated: CASSHVRGRETQYF.